This TCR beta chain is drawn from a study of control samples from healthy donors and cancer patients. J was trimmed by 3 bases and V by 5 bases; bases with no gene match: 3. Per germline, CDR1 SGHVS and CDR2 FQNEAQ. This CDR3 comprises 14 residues. The protocol was immunoSEQ multiplex PCR, while the TCRdb copy is restricted to in-frame clones and leaves out a portion. The sample lists some 120,000 clones, about 89% seen once, with around 3% in the top ten. The V gene is TRBV7-8, the J gene TRBJ1-5, with 8 bases that match TRBD1. The clonotype was recovered from a man between 60 and 75 years old in good health. The sequencing input was blood. CDR3 sequence (DNA): TGTGCCAGCAGCCGGACAGGGTCCAATCAGCCCCAGCATTTT. The encoded protein is CASSRTGSNQPQHF.